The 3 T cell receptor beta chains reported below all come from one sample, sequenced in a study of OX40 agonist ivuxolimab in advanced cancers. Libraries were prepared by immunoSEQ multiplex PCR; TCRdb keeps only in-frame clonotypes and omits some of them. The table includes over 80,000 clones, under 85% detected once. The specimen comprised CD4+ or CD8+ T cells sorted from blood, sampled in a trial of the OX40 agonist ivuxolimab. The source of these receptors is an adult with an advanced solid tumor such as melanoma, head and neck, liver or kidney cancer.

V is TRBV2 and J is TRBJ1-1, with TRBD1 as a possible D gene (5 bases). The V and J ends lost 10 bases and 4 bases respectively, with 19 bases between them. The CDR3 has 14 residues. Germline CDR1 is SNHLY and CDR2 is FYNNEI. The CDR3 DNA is TGTGCCACCACGGGGGATCGCAGGACCACTGAAGCTTTCTTT. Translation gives CATTGDRRTTEAFF.

The CDR3 here is CASSLVPSYGYTF. The CDR3 region has the DNA TGTGCCAGCAGTTTAGTCCCCAGCTATGGCTACACCTTC. The gene calls are TRBV27 and TRBJ1-2; no clear D. The CDR3 sequence is 13 residues long. The germline CDR1 and CDR2 sequences are MNHEY and SMNVEV (reference sequence). Trimming took 2 bases from V and 4 from J, leaving 8 bases between them.

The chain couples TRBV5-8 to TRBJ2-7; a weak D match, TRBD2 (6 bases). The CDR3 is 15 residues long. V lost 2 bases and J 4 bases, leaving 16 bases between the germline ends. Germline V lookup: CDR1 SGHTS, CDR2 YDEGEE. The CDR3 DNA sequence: TGTGCCAGCAGCTTCGACCGGGACTTAATTTACGAGCAGTACTTC. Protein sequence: CASSFDRDLIYEQYF.